Listed here is a single TCR beta chain. The data belong to a study of blood T cell repertoires in COVID-19. Study overall: Both acute and convalescent COVID-19 samples were obtained from the United States, Italy and Spain. PBMCs, B-cell-depleted T cells, or T cells were the source of the cDNA or gDNA that made up the material.

Per the original methods: The assay estimated nucleated cells by amplifying reference gene primers. Clones were sequenced by immunoSEQ multiplex PCR, and TCRdb holds only the in-frame ones, with some missing. D and trimming were read from the DNA, whereas the V and J calls and clone size are those reported in that table. The sample contains under 100,000 clones, more than 75% of which appear only once. The sequenced sample was peripheral blood. The source is a woman of 80 years or more with active or convalescent COVID-19.

CDR3 coding DNA: TGCGCCAGCAGCTTGCAAAACACCGGGGAGCTGTTTTTT. This codes for CASSLQNTGELFF. V is TRBV5-1 and J is TRBJ2-2; D gene ambiguous. V lost 1 base, J lost 2 bases, and 3 bases lay in between. The CDR3 covers 13 residues. CDR1 and CDR2 (germline): SGHRS, YFSETQ.